This TCR beta chain comes out of a study of cytomegalovirus exposure and HLA in healthy donors. Overall study results and limits: Across all donors, roughly uniform sequencing depth was an assumption of the presence/absence analyses. Later analysis identified several of the most significant clusters that appeared linked to common viral pathogens. Most TCR sequences showed up rarely, but some public TCRs showed up in many donors. CMV serostatus was the sole immune exposure information available.

PCR amplification relied on 60 Vbeta primers (plus 13 Jbeta primers). Repertoires were generated with immunoSEQ multiplex PCR, while TCRdb's copy carries only in-frame clones and drops some. The sample table includes roughly 100,000 clones. This CDR3 is built from 14 residues. With 3 bases removed from V and 3 bases from J, the gap between germline ends came to 9 bases. The germline V gene encodes CDR1 MDHEN and CDR2 SYDVKM. As concerns this clone: The antigen is undetermined.

The sample consisted of PBMCs. The sequence was obtained from a man aged 40-49 years in good health and CMV-seronegative. V and J are TRBV28 and TRBJ2-1; possibly TRBD2 for D (5 bases). CDR3 region: CASSLHRDYNEQFF. CDR3 nucleotide sequence: TGTGCCAGCAGTTTGCACCGGGACTACAATGAGCAGTTCTTC.